This T cell receptor (beta chain) was identified during a study of shared clonotypes between healthy human individuals. Sequencing used immunoSEQ multiplex PCR; TCRdb keeps in-frame clones, though not all of them. Altogether about 960,000 clones are present, around 80% being singletons, with the ten largest covering about 1.5%. Looked up from germline, CDR1 is GTSNPN and CDR2 is SVGIG (reference sequence). This CDR3 spans 14 amino acids. The V end lost 2 bases, the J end lost 10 bases, and 15 bases lay between the germline ends. Sequences were obtained from memory CD4+ T cells sorted from blood. Subset defined: CD45RA-negative fraction. The sequence derives from a man aged 18 to 30 in good health. The chain couples TRBV30 to TRBJ1-6; unclear D gene. As DNA, the CDR3 is TGTGCCTGGAGTTCCGGGGAACCTTCGTCACCCCTCCACTTT. Translated: CAWSSGEPSSPLHF.